The 32 T cell receptor beta chains below were found in one sample sequenced in a study of T cell responses to AZD1222 COVID-19 vaccine (dated by TCRdb to 2020 to 2022). Library preparation was by the immunoSEQ multiplex PCR assay. Drawn from immuneACCESS, this table holds only the in-frame rearrangements with V and J called that TCRdb kept. Clones are partly lost; checked studies trace under half to an unresolved V gene and leave the rest unexplained. The sample table holds roughly 120,000 clones, of which about nine tenths were seen once. 0.95% to 1.5% of the sample is in the top ten clones. The time point label, read with the paper, signifies: baseline before first vaccination. Source: peripheral blood, taken on day 0 of AZD1222 vaccination. Receptors were obtained from an adult in good health.

The chain couples TRBV11-2 to TRBJ1-2; a possible D gene is TRBD1 (5 bases). The germline gives CDR1 SGHAT, CDR2 FQNNGV. This CDR3 comprises 15 residues. V shed 0 bases and J shed 4 bases, with 12 bases lying between them. CDR3 loop: CASSLEQGTVYGYTF. DNA of the CDR3: TGTGCCAGCAGCTTAGAGCAGGGAACGGTCTATGGCTACACCTTC.

This clone has only a few counts. The CDR3 reads CASGTGRGLGEQFF. CDR3 coding DNA: TGTGCCAGCGGGACAGGCCGAGGGCTGGGGGAGCAGTTCTTC. V gene TRBV6-5 combines with J gene TRBJ2-1, with 8 bases aligning to TRBD1. The germline V gene encodes CDR1 MNHEY and CDR2 SVGAGI. V was clipped by 8 bases and J by 10 bases; unmatched bases: 13. The CDR3 contains 14 residues.

This clone has a handful of counts. V is TRBV11-2 and J is TRBJ1-3; D gene uncertain. Germline V lookup: CDR1 SGHAT, CDR2 FQNNGV. Trimming shortened V by 0 bases and J by 4 bases, and 7 bases separated the two germline ends. The CDR3 sequence is 14 residues long. DNA for the CDR3: TGTGCCAGCAGCTTAGATTATTTGGGAAACACCATATATTTT. This codes for CASSLDYLGNTIYF.

The chain couples TRBV5-6 to TRBJ1-6; tentative D call: TRBD1 (6 bases). This CDR3 has 16 residues. Trimming pared 0 bases from V and 5 bases from J, leaving 12 bases between. The germline gives CDR1 SGHDT, CDR2 YYEEEE. CDR3 sequence: CASSLAGGQHNSPLHF. In DNA form, the CDR3 reads TGTGCCAGCAGCTTGGCCGGGGGCCAACATAATTCACCCCTCCACTTT.

This sequence joins TRBV4-2 and TRBJ2-3; TRBD2 agrees at 9 bases. CDR1 is LGHNA and CDR2 is YNFKEQ in the germline V gene. The CDR3 covers 16 residues. The trim removed 0 bases at V and 1 base at J, leaving 2 bases unmatched. The CDR3 protein is CASSQEAGGGTDTQYF. CDR3 DNA sequence: TGTGCCAGCAGCCAAGAGGCGGGGGGGGGCACAGATACGCAGTATTTT.

This clone was counted only a few times. V and J are TRBV29-1 and TRBJ1-2, with TRBD1 matching 7 bases. The CDR3 length is 13 residues. The germline V gene encodes CDR1 SQVTM and CDR2 ANQGSEA. The V gene end was trimmed by 7 bases and the J gene end by 7 bases; junction bases not matched to a gene: 12. Here the CDR3 reads CSATPDRAVGYTF. CDR3 in DNA: TGCAGCGCCACCCCCGACAGGGCTGTTGGCTACACCTTC.

CDR3 region: CASSTRDLKQETQYF. In nucleotides, the CDR3 is TGTGCCAGCAGCACCCGGGACCTAAAACAGGAGACCCAGTACTTC. The chain recombines TRBV5-6 with TRBJ2-5; D possibly matches TRBD1 or TRBD2 (5 bases each). The CDR3 has 15 amino acids. In germline, CDR1 is SGHDT, CDR2 YYEEEE. Trimming stripped 4 bases from V and 5 bases from J, with 18 bases between.

This clone occurred many times. This rearrangement joins TRBV5-4 to TRBJ1-5, with 8 positions matching TRBD1. Germline assignment: CDR1 SGHNT and CDR2 YYREEE (reference sequence). Trimming at V came to 2 bases and at J to 4 bases, leaving 5 bases not matched to a gene. This CDR3 spans 15 amino acids. CDR3 amino acids: CASSLGTGLNQPQHF. CDR3 nucleotide sequence: TGTGCCAGCAGCTTAGGGACAGGACTTAATCAGCCCCAGCATTTT.

This clone was observed a single time. The chain joins TRBV7-6 to TRBJ2-1, with D perhaps matching TRBD2 (6 bases). The CDR3 has 13 amino acids. Germline V gene lookup returns CDR1 SGHVS and CDR2 FNYEAQ. With 3 bases removed from V and 9 bases from J, the gap between germline ends came to 12 bases. The CDR3 sequence: CASSLFFGSEQFF. The CDR3 DNA is TGTGCCAGCAGCTTGTTCTTCGGGAGTGAGCAGTTCTTC.

This clone was recorded only once. The chain carries TRBV6-2 or TRBV6-3 and TRBJ2-7; D remains ambiguous. This CDR3 contains 12 residues. The V and J ends lost 2 bases and 3 bases respectively, with 5 bases between them. Germline CDR1 reads MNHEY; CDR2 reads SVGEGT. This CDR3 reads CASSYVDYEQYF. In DNA form, the CDR3 reads TGTGCCAGCAGTTACGTCGACTACGAGCAGTACTTC.

This rearrangement joins TRBV2 to TRBJ1-2, with a possible D match to TRBD1 (5 bases). Trimming took 2 bases from V and 2 from J, leaving 6 bases between them. This CDR3 spans 13 amino acids. CDR1 is SNHLY, CDR2 FYNNEI, per germline. CDR3 amino acids: CASSEQGNYGYTF. DNA of the CDR3: TGTGCCAGCAGTGAACAGGGCAACTATGGCTACACCTTC.

The chain is built from TRBV6-5 and TRBJ2-5; the match to TRBD1 covers 7 bases. This CDR3 has 14 amino acids. Germline CDR1 MNHEY, CDR2 SVGAGI. J lost 4 bases, V lost 8 bases, and 10 bases had no gene match. In DNA form, the CDR3 reads TGTGCCAGCGCTAGACAGGGCGGTGGAGAGACCCAGTACTTC. Its translation is CASARQGGGETQYF.

The chain has TRBV2 and TRBJ2-1; a weak D match, TRBD2 (5 bases). From germline, CDR1 is SNHLY and CDR2 FYNNEI. CDR3 size: 13 residues. V dropped 3 bases and J dropped 11 bases, with 14 bases sitting between them. The CDR3 sequence is CASSEYLLGQQFF. The CDR3 bases are TGTGCCAGCAGTGAGTACCTACTAGGACAGCAGTTCTTC.

This chain connects TRBV5-4 to TRBJ2-5; D may be TRBD2 (6 bases). The CDR3 contains 15 residues. Germline V gene sequence: CDR1 SGHNT, CDR2 YYREEE (reference sequence). V lost 1 base and J 5 bases, leaving 15 bases between the germline ends. In DNA, the CDR3 is TGTGCCAGCAGCTTGTTAGGAGGGAAGAGGGAGACCCAGTACTTC. Translating it yields CASSLLGGKRETQYF.

The V and J genes are TRBV3-1 (or the pseudogene TRBV3-2) and TRBJ2-7; tentatively, D is TRBD2 (6 bases). V was clipped by 1 base and J by 3 bases, with 7 bases between them. The CDR3 has 13 residues. The germline V gene encodes CDR1 LGHDT and CDR2 YNNKEL (reference sequence). Here the CDR3 DNA reads TGTGCCAGCAGCCAAGTGGGAGGCTACGAGCAGTACTTC. Residues: CASSQVGGYEQYF.

This chain's CDR3 is CASTPGAHTDTQYF. The CDR3 coding sequence is TGTGCCAGCACCCCGGGGGCCCACACAGATACGCAGTATTTT. The chain uses TRBV6-5 and TRBJ2-3; tentatively, D is TRBD1 or TRBD2 (6 bases each). The germline V and J ends were trimmed by 7 bases and 2 bases, with 13 bases remaining between them. Per the germline V gene, CDR1 is MNHEY and CDR2 is SVGAGI. CDR3 length equals 14 residues.

The chain recombines TRBV5-6 with TRBJ1-1; D possibly corresponds to TRBD1 (5 bases). The CDR3 length is 17 residues. V was pared by 2 bases and J by 0 bases, with 17 bases between. Germline CDR1 reads SGHDT; CDR2 reads YYEEEE. CDR3 sequence: CASSLRTGLYLNTEAFF. As DNA, the CDR3 is TGTGCCAGCAGCTTAAGAACAGGACTATACTTGAACACTGAAGCTTTCTTT.

The chain is built from TRBV5-8 and TRBJ1-6; D is ambiguous. The germline V gene has CDR1 SGHTS and CDR2 YDEGEE. V was pared by 0 bases and J by 0 bases, with 7 bases between. The CDR3 is 16 residues long. For the CDR3, the DNA is TGTGCCAGCAGCTTGGCGAGGGTCTCCTATAATTCACCCCTCCACTTT. This sequence encodes CASSLARVSYNSPLHF. The variable domain in full, completed from reference TRBV5-8 and TRBJ1-6, reads EAGVTQSPTHLIKTRGQQATLRCSPISGHTSVYWYQQALGLGLQFLLWYDEGEERNRGNFPPRFSGRQFPNYSSELNVNALELEDSALYLCASSLARVSYNSPLHFGNGTRLTVT.

The rearrangement uses TRBV4-3 and TRBJ1-5; unclear D gene. Germline V CDR1 and CDR2: LGHNA, YSLEER. Trimming shortened V by 4 bases and J by 4 bases, and 14 bases separated the two germline ends. This CDR3 has 15 amino acids. CDR3 loop: CASSPSIGLNQPQHF. The CDR3, as DNA: TGCGCCAGCAGCCCCTCGATTGGGTTAAATCAGCCCCAGCATTTT.

This chain uses TRBV27 with TRBJ1-2, with D unresolved. Germline lookup yields CDR1 MNHEY and CDR2 SMNVEV (reference sequence). V was trimmed by 5 bases and J by 7 bases, leaving 14 bases between them. The CDR3 runs to 13 residues. Written as DNA, the CDR3 is TGTGCCAGCAGTCTCACCCTCGCGGCTGGCTACACCTTC. Translation: CASSLTLAAGYTF.

The chain uses TRBV5-1 and TRBJ1-1; TRBD1 matches 9 bases. Trimming at V came to 3 bases and at J to 6 bases, leaving 6 bases not matched to a gene. CDR3 length equals 14 residues. Per the germline V gene, CDR1 is SGHRS and CDR2 is YFSETQ. The CDR3 coding sequence is TGCGCCAGCAGCTGGGGACAGGGTTGGGCTGAAGCTTTCTTT. Protein: CASSWGQGWAEAFF.

The chain combines TRBV5-6 with TRBJ1-1, with a weak D call TRBD1 (6 bases). Germline CDR1 and CDR2: SGHDT and YYEEEE. Trimming removed 3 bases at V and 8 bases at J, with 14 bases between. The CDR3 is 13 amino acids. The CDR3 region is CASSSRRRGEAFF. CDR3 nucleotides: TGTGCCAGCAGCTCGCGGCGCAGGGGCGAAGCTTTCTTT. The whole variable domain, remainder taken from reference TRBV5-6 and TRBJ1-1, is DAGVTQSPTHLIKTRGQQVTLRCSPKSGHDTVSWYQQALGQGPQFIFQYYEEEERQRGNFPDRFSGHQFPNYSSELNVNALLLGDSALYLCASSSRRRGEAFFGQGTRLTVV.

The J gene is TRBJ1-2, the V gene TRBV5-1; 11 bases line up with TRBD1. This CDR3 spans 14 amino acids. Germline lookup yields CDR1 SGHRS and CDR2 YFSETQ. The J segment lost 6 bases and the V segment lost 6 bases, leaving 7 bases of the junction unmatched. The CDR3 nucleotides are TGCGCCAGCACTCCGGGACAGGGGGTAGATGGCTACACCTTC. It encodes CASTPGQGVDGYTF.

The genes are TRBV12-5 and TRBJ2-2; D remains unclear. Germline V lookup: CDR1 LGHNT, CDR2 FRNRAP. Trimming shortened V by 1 base and J by 1 base, and 7 bases separated the two germline ends. There are 15 residues in the CDR3. CDR3 nucleotides: TGTGCTAGTGGTTTGGGAGGTCTGAACACCGGGGAGCTGTTTTTT. This codes for CASGLGGLNTGELFF.

This clone was observed a few times. This chain connects TRBV7-8 to TRBJ1-2; D perhaps matches TRBD1 (5 bases). Germline-derived CDR1 and CDR2 are SGHVS and FQNEAQ. Trimming removed 1 base at V and 4 bases at J, with 10 bases between. CDR3 length equals 14 residues. As DNA, the CDR3 is TGTGCCAGCAGCTTAGGGCAGGGCCCCTATGGCTACACCTTC. Its translation is CASSLGQGPYGYTF.

V usage is TRBV18 and J usage is TRBJ1-4; D not resolved. The V and J ends lost 0 bases and 7 bases respectively, with 9 bases between them. This CDR3 region has 14 residues. CDR1 and CDR2 (germline): KGHSH, LQKENI. The CDR3 DNA reads as TGTGCCAGCTCACCACCGACATTGGGTGAAAAACTGTTTTTT. Translation: CASSPPTLGEKLFF.

CDR3 in amino acids: CASGLEGGTANYGYTF. The CDR3 bases are TGTGCTAGTGGTTTGGAAGGGGGTACGGCTAACTATGGCTACACCTTC. This chain links TRBV12-5 with TRBJ1-2; D is perhaps TRBD1 (6 bases). Germline loops: CDR1 LGHNT, CDR2 FRNRAP. CDR3 length equals 16 residues. V was cut by 1 base and J by 0 bases, with 12 bases left in between.

The chain links TRBV5-6 to TRBJ2-3, with D perhaps matching TRBD2 (5 bases). CDR1 is SGHDT and CDR2 is YYEEEE in the germline V gene. CDR3 length equals 14 residues. The V gene lost 1 base and the J gene lost 9 bases, with 15 bases spanning the gap. CDR3 amino acids: CASSLPGGLRTQYF. For the CDR3, the DNA is TGTGCCAGCAGCTTGCCGGGCGGACTCCGAACGCAGTATTTT.

The chain couples TRBV23-1 to TRBJ2-7; the D gene is possibly TRBD2 (5 bases). TRBV23-1 is given ORF status, its function remaining uncertain. Trimming shortened V by 2 bases and J by 0 bases, and 14 bases separated the two germline ends. CDR3 size: 16 residues. The CDR3 bases are TGCGCCAGCAGTCAAGGGAGTGCCAGGCGCTCCTACGAGCAGTACTTC. It encodes CASSQGSARRSYEQYF.

V usage is TRBV29-1 and J usage is TRBJ1-4; perhaps TRBD1 as D (5 bases). The CDR3 is 13 amino acids. V dropped 6 bases and J dropped 4 bases, with 12 bases sitting between them. The germline V gene has CDR1 SQVTM and CDR2 ANQGSEA. The CDR3 loop is CSVTAMDNEKLFF. The CDR3 bases are TGCAGCGTGACAGCGATGGATAATGAAAAACTGTTTTTT.

The genes are TRBV4-1 and TRBJ1-5, with no clear D. Trimming removed 0 bases at V and 9 bases at J, with 15 bases between. This CDR3 spans 15 amino acids. Germline CDR1 MGHRA, CDR2 YSYEKL. This CDR3 is CASSQDLGVSGPQHF. The CDR3 DNA reads as TGCGCCAGCAGCCAAGATCTCGGGGTGTCGGGGCCCCAGCATTTT.

The chain joins TRBV7-9 to TRBJ1-2; D unclear. CDR3 length equals 15 residues. The V end lost 5 bases, the J end lost 4 bases, and 17 bases lay between the germline ends. CDR1 is SEHNR and CDR2 is FQNEAQ in the germline V gene (reference sequence). CDR3 sequence reads: CASSQDDGSLYGYTF. CDR3 in DNA: TGTGCCAGCAGCCAAGACGACGGTTCCCTCTATGGCTACACCTTC.